The T cell receptor beta chain described here comes from a study of cytomegalovirus exposure and HLA in healthy donors. Germline assignment: CDR1 GTSNPN and CDR2 SVGIG (reference sequence). The CDR3 contains 12 residues. With V trimmed by 3 bases and J by 7 bases, 3 bases remained unmatched. 13 Jbeta primers and 60 Vbeta primers were used for the PCR. This table comes from immunoSEQ multiplex PCR, and its TCRdb copy is limited to in-frame clones, with some not included. The table shows about 160,000 clones, with 83% occurring only once. J is TRBJ2-1 and V is TRBV30, with TRBD2 matching 7 bases. This TCR derives from a man over 45 in good health and CMV-seropositive. The sequencing input was PBMCs. CDR3 coding DNA: TGTGCCTGGAGAGATAGCGGGAATGAGCAGTTCTTC. This codes for CAWRDSGNEQFF. Filled out from reference TRBV30 and TRBJ2-1, the complete variable domain reads SQTIHQWPATLVQPVGSPLSLECTVEGTSNPNLYWYRQAAGRGLQLLFYSVGIGQISSEVPQNLSASRPQDRQFILSSKKLLLSDSGFYLCAWRDSGNEQFFGPGTRLTVL.